A single sample is the source of the 27 T cell receptor beta chains below, sequenced in a study of identical twins. TCRdb processed the 5' RACE reads anew with MiXCR; each CDR3 protein has one entry. The sample records 200,000 to 250,000 distinct CDR3 sequences, roughly 13% being singletons. Material for sequencing was memory (CD45RO+) T cells sorted from blood. The source of these receptors is a young woman in good health.

The rearrangement joins TRBV7-8 to TRBJ2-2; the D gene could be TRBD1 or TRBD2 (5 bases each). The V end was cut by 5 bases, the J end by 11 bases, with 21 bases between. The CDR3 sequence is 15 residues long. Per germline, CDR1 SGHVS and CDR2 FQNEAQ. In DNA, the CDR3 is TGTGCCAGCAGCGCGGCGAGGGGCGCTTTCCACGAGCTGTTTTTT. Protein sequence: CASSAARGAFHELFF.

The V gene is TRBV20-1, the J gene TRBJ2-3, with 12 bases lining up with TRBD1. The CDR3 has 16 amino acids. The ends lost 3 bases at V and 6 bases at J; junction bases unmatched: 10. CDR1 is DFQATT, CDR2 SNEGSKA, per germline (reference sequence). The CDR3 DNA is TGCAGTGCTAGTAGGGGGGGACAGGGGGCGGGTGATACGCAGTATTTT. Its protein product is CSASRGGQGAGDTQYF.

The chain joins TRBV6-2 or TRBV6-3 to TRBJ2-7; 8 bases line up with TRBD2. Trimming cost V 5 bases and J 1 base; bases outside gene matches: 7. The germline CDR1 and CDR2 sequences are MNHEY and SVGEGT. This CDR3 contains 15 residues. The CDR3 spells CASSTPGLGSYEQYF. Written as DNA, the CDR3 is TGTGCCAGCAGTACGCCGGGACTAGGTTCCTACGAGCAGTACTTC.

This chain joins TRBV25-1 and TRBJ1-2; D is possibly TRBD1 (5 bases). The CDR3 is 13 amino acids. V dropped 4 bases and J dropped 4 bases, with 10 bases sitting between them. Germline loops: CDR1 MGHDK, CDR2 SYGVNS. The CDR3 DNA reads as TGTGCCAGCAGTGTTTCTGGGACCTATGGCTACACCTTC. It yields the protein CASSVSGTYGYTF.

This clonotype was counted only a few times. The junction departs from germline at one end; a sequencing error may be responsible. The rearrangement uses TRBV7-7 and TRBJ2-2; the D is unclear. The CDR3 is 13 amino acids. Germline V gives CDR1 SSHAT, CDR2 FNYEAQ (reference sequence). CDR3 sequence: CASSSGPTGELFF. CDR3 DNA sequence: TGTGCTAGCAGCTCTGGGCCTACGGGGGAGCTGTTTTTT.

The sample holds a few counts of this clonotype. This chain joins TRBV5-1 and TRBJ2-1, with TRBD2 as a possible D gene (6 bases). CDR3 size: 16 residues. V lost 4 bases and J 4 bases, leaving 18 bases between the germline ends. Germline CDR1 SGHRS, CDR2 YFSETQ. CDR3 bases: TGCGCCAGCAGCATACTACCGGGACTCTCGTACAATGAGCAGTTCTTC. Encoded protein: CASSILPGLSYNEQFF.

This rearrangement joins TRBV12-3 or TRBV12-4 to TRBJ1-6; maybe TRBD1 (5 bases). This CDR3 spans 14 amino acids. The V and J ends lost 4 bases and 8 bases respectively, with 12 bases between them. The CDR3 coding sequence is TGTGCCAGCAGTTACGACTCAGGGTATTCACCCCTCCACTTT. Translating it yields CASSYDSGYSPLHF.

J is TRBJ2-1 and V is TRBV2; unclear D gene. V gave up 3 bases and J gave up 8 bases, with 2 bases separating them. Germline-derived CDR1 and CDR2 are SNHLY and FYNNEI. The length of the CDR3 is 10 residues. Here the CDR3 reads CASSEDEQFF. The DNA for the CDR3 is TGTGCCAGCAGTGAGGATGAGCAGTTCTTC.

This clonotype has just a few counts. Compared with germline, one end of the junction differs, possibly owing to a read error. CDR3 DNA sequence: TGTGCCAGTAGCCATGGAAGCTATCGCTACACCTTC. This codes for CASSHGSYRYTF. The rearrangement uses TRBV19 and TRBJ1-2, with D uncertain. This CDR3 comprises 12 residues. Per germline, CDR1 LNHDA and CDR2 SQIVND (reference sequence).

There are a few counts of this clonotype. The rearrangement links TRBV30 to TRBJ2-6, with 7 bases fitting TRBD1. V was clipped by 5 bases and J by 3 bases; unmatched bases: 1. Germline V gene lookup returns CDR1 GTSNPN and CDR2 SVGIG (reference sequence). The CDR3 contains 13 residues. The chain's CDR3 is CAWDRVGANVLTF. Here the CDR3 DNA reads TGTGCCTGGGACAGGGTTGGGGCCAACGTCCTGACTTTC.

The V call is TRBV7-9, the J call TRBJ2-6, with D unresolved. CDR3 length equals 15 residues. V was cut by 5 bases and J by 0 bases, with 8 bases left in between. Germline V gene lookup returns CDR1 SEHNR and CDR2 FQNEAQ (reference sequence). CDR3 nucleotides: TGTGCCAGCAGCCGCCGCGACTCTGGGGCCAACGTCCTGACTTTC. It specifies CASSRRDSGANVLTF.

The sample holds a few counts of this clonotype. J is TRBJ1-1 and V is TRBV2; a possible D gene is TRBD1 (5 bases). CDR3 size: 13 residues. Trimming took 7 bases from V and 0 from J, leaving 9 bases between them. Germline values: CDR1 SNHLY, CDR2 FYNNEI. CDR3 sequence (DNA): TGTGCCAGCATGGGACTGCTGAACACTGAAGCTTTCTTT. Its protein is CASMGLLNTEAFF.

The chain couples TRBV4-3 to TRBJ1-1, with D uncertain. There are 15 residues in the CDR3. V was cut by 0 bases and J by 5 bases, with 13 bases left in between. CDR1 is LGHNA, CDR2 YSLEER, per germline. CDR3 DNA sequence: TGCGCCAGCAGCCAAGAAACGATCAGGAATACTGAAGCTTTCTTT. Its protein is CASSQETIRNTEAFF.

The chain couples TRBV30 to TRBJ2-2, with D perhaps TRBD2 (6 bases). This CDR3 is built from 15 residues. The germline CDR1 and CDR2 sequences are GTSNPN and SVGIG (reference sequence). Trimming stripped 0 bases from V and 3 bases from J, with 11 bases between. The CDR3 sequence is CAWSVPRRDTGELFF. The CDR3 region has the DNA TGTGCCTGGAGTGTACCTCGGAGGGACACCGGGGAGCTGTTTTTT.

Only a few counts were recorded for this clonotype. This chain connects TRBV7-2 to TRBJ2-7, with TRBD1 as a possible D gene (6 bases). CDR1 is SGHTA and CDR2 is FQGNSA in the germline V gene. V lost 5 bases to trimming and J lost 4 bases, with 12 bases between them. This CDR3 is built from 13 residues. CDR3 sequence: CASSASRGYEQYF. Written as DNA, the CDR3 is TGTGCCAGCAGCGCATCTAGGGGGTACGAGCAGTACTTC.

V usage is TRBV20-1 and J usage is TRBJ1-1, with D possibly matching TRBD1 (5 bases). The germline V gene encodes CDR1 DFQATT and CDR2 SNEGSKA (reference sequence). The ends were cut back, 3 bases at V and 6 bases at J, with 14 bases in the middle. The CDR3 loop spans 13 amino acids. The CDR3 protein is CSASWGDASEAFF. CDR3 coding DNA: TGCAGTGCTAGTTGGGGCGACGCTTCTGAAGCTTTCTTT.

V and J are TRBV4-2 and TRBJ2-5, with D perhaps matching TRBD1 or TRBD2 (5 bases each). This CDR3 contains 13 residues. Germline loops: CDR1 LGHNA, CDR2 YNFKEQ. V lost 8 bases to trimming and J lost 5 bases, with 15 bases between them. CDR3 residues: CASAGAERETQYF. CDR3 DNA: TGTGCCAGCGCTGGGGCGGAGCGGGAGACCCAGTACTTC.

The chain is built from TRBV12-3 or TRBV12-4 and TRBJ2-5, with 7 bases that match TRBD1. Trimming took 6 bases from V and 1 from J; bases not matched to a gene: 8. The CDR3 runs 15 residues. This CDR3 is CASRYLGTAQETQYF. The DNA of the CDR3 is TGTGCCAGCAGGTACCTTGGGACAGCCCAAGAGACCCAGTACTTC.

The V call is TRBV5-1, the J call TRBJ2-7; 7 nucleotides line up with TRBD2. Unmatched junction bases numbered 9, after V lost 4 bases and J lost 2 bases. This CDR3 is 15 amino acids long. Germline CDR1 SGHRS, CDR2 YFSETQ. The CDR3 spells CASSRWGGVTYEQYF. The DNA for the CDR3 is TGCGCCAGCAGCCGATGGGGGGGGGTTACCTACGAGCAGTACTTC.

This clonotype was counted between two and nine times. The chain couples TRBV11-2 to TRBJ2-6; 9 positions match TRBD2. The CDR3 consists of 18 residues. The junction had 6 bases not matched to a gene; V was cut back by 3 bases and J by 0 bases. The germline gives CDR1 SGHAT, CDR2 FQNNGV. The CDR3 protein is CASSLTSGSISGANVLTF. In nucleotides, the CDR3 is TGTGCCAGCAGCTTGACTAGCGGTTCGATCTCTGGGGCCAACGTCCTGACTTTC. Looking up the rest from reference TRBV11-2 and TRBJ2-6 gives the full variable domain: EAGVAQSPRYKIIEKRQSVAFWCNPISGHATLYWYQQILGQGPKLLIQFQNNGVVDDSQLPKDRFSAERLKGVDSTLKIQPAKLEDSAVYLCASSLTSGSISGANVLTFGAGSRLTVL.

This chain's CDR3 is CASDDRRSSPLHF. CDR3 DNA: TGTGCCAGCGACGACCGAAGGAGTTCACCCCTCCACTTT. The chain joins TRBV6-2 or TRBV6-3 to TRBJ1-6, with D unresolved. The CDR3 spans 13 residues. Germline V gene sequence: CDR1 MNHEY, CDR2 SVGEGT. V shed 8 bases and J shed 9 bases, with 14 bases lying between them.

There are a few counts of this clonotype. The chain joins TRBV6-2 or TRBV6-3 to TRBJ1-2; D remains unclear. The CDR3 is made up of 15 amino acids. V was pared by 5 bases and J by 4 bases, with 17 bases between. The germline CDR1 and CDR2 sequences are MNHEY and SVGEGT. The CDR3 coding sequence is TGTGCCAGCAGTAAAAAGGGCGGACGGACCTATGGCTACACCTTC. Amino acid sequence: CASSKKGGRTYGYTF.

V and J are TRBV30 and TRBJ2-1, with D maybe TRBD2 (5 bases). The V end lost 7 bases, the J end lost 7 bases, and 14 bases lay between the germline ends. The germline V gene encodes CDR1 GTSNPN and CDR2 SVGIG (reference sequence). This CDR3 is 12 amino acids long. The CDR3: CAFRTARNEQFF. CDR3 coding DNA: TGTGCCTTTCGGACTGCTCGGAATGAGCAGTTCTTC.

This clonotype was seen only a few times. The chain couples TRBV7-6 to TRBJ1-1; TRBD1 aligns across 8 bases. Trimming cost V 4 bases and J 3 bases; bases outside gene matches: 7. CDR3 size: 15 residues. Germline CDR1 is SGHVS and CDR2 is FNYEAQ. The DNA for the CDR3 is TGTGCCAGCAGCTCCCAACAGGGGGGGGACACTGAAGCTTTCTTT. This gives the protein CASSSQQGGDTEAFF.

In its sample, this clonotype was seen a few times. The chain employs TRBV20-1 and TRBJ1-1; 9 positions match TRBD1. From germline, CDR1 is DFQATT and CDR2 SNEGSKA (reference sequence). V lost 3 bases to trimming and J lost 7 bases; unmatched junction nucleotides: 3. The CDR3 is 12 amino acids. CDR3 sequence: CSARGQGGEAFF. The CDR3 nucleotides read TGCAGTGCTAGGGGACAGGGCGGTGAAGCTTTCTTT.

This clonotype was seen more than once but under ten times. The rearrangement uses TRBV7-2 and TRBJ2-4; the match to TRBD2 covers 8 bases. The J segment lost 7 bases and the V segment lost 5 bases, leaving 16 bases of the junction unmatched. Germline V gene data show CDR1 as SGHTA and CDR2 as FQGNSA. The length of the CDR3 is 17 residues. CDR3 amino acids: CASSKGWSGGPANIQYF. Here the CDR3 DNA reads TGTGCCAGCAGCAAAGGATGGAGCGGGGGCCCGGCGAACATTCAGTACTTC. Based on the CDR3 plus reference TRBV7-2 and TRBJ2-4, the full variable domain is GAGVSQSPSNKVTEKGKDVELRCDPISGHTALYWYRQSLGQGLEFLIYFQGNSAPDKSGLPSDRFSAERTGGSVSTLTIQRTQQEDSAVYLCASSKGWSGGPANIQYFGAGTRLSVL.

The sample holds many counts of this clonotype. The J gene is TRBJ1-1, the V gene TRBV29-1, with 7 bases matching TRBD1. J lost 4 bases, V lost 4 bases, and 9 bases had no gene match. The CDR3 loop spans 14 amino acids. The V gene's germline CDR1 is SQVTM and CDR2 ANQGSEA. The CDR3 here is CSVARQGLPTEAFF. For the CDR3, the DNA is TGCAGCGTTGCCCGACAGGGCCTACCCACTGAAGCTTTCTTT.